The text below deals with one T cell receptor (beta chain). The sample belongs to a study of CD4 T cells in relation to SARS-CoV-2 and coronaviruses. Germline CDR1 reads SGHRS; CDR2 reads YFSETQ. This CDR3 region has 14 residues. Deletions cut 0 bases from V and 7 bases from J, with 11 bases between. TCRdb keeps only in-frame clones here, not all; method: immunoSEQ multiplex PCR. The table records 60,000 or so clones, approximately 94% of them present only once. Before the COVID-19 pandemic, during about 2011-2019, CD4+ T cells were taken from unexposed donors. CD4 enrichment then naive enrichment separated naive from memory CD4+ cells.

The sample consisted of naive CD4+ T cells from PBMCs. Subset denoted: naive CD4+ T cells isolated by negative enrichment. The receptor was derived from a human donor in good health. J is TRBJ2-1 and V is TRBV5-1, with D uncertain. The CDR3, as DNA: TGCGCCAGCAGCTTGGATCCGGGCCGGAATGAGCAGTTCTTC. Translating gives CASSLDPGRNEQFF.